This T cell receptor (beta chain) comes out of a study of metastatic and nonmetastatic thyroid tumors. Study-wide context: It was across blood and tumor or nodule tissue from malignant and benign thyroid patients that repertoires were compared.

None of the patients had undergone any treatment ahead of thyroid surgery. TCRdb used MiXCR to call clones anew from the PCR reads. The sample contains approximately 12,000 clones, under 25% of which appear only once. General study results and limits: Benign nodules reportedly had significantly lower TCR beta diversity than malignant thyroid tumors in blood and tumor.

By frequency in the sample, this clone is medium-sized. Its antigen is not known. Germline CDR1 and CDR2: SGHTA and FQGNSA. There are 15 residues in the CDR3. V shed 5 bases and J 2 bases; nucleotides not matched to a gene: 5. What was sequenced was adjacent normal tissue. V gene TRBV7-2 combines with J gene TRBJ2-7; 11 nucleotides line up with TRBD2. This TCR was recovered from a female donor with papillary thyroid cancer or a benign thyroid nodule (not recorded which). Some clones in this sample may be carry-over from other donors' samples. The CDR3 spells CASSVLAGGAYEQYF. For the CDR3, the DNA is TGTGCCAGCAGCGTTCTAGCGGGGGGCGCCTACGAGCAGTACTTC.